This TCR beta chain was recorded in a study of T cells in Graves' hyperthyroidism and ophthalmopathy. About the research overall: The authors collected peripheral blood at initial diagnosis, before any treatment. General study findings and limits: A model of 13 V-J pairs discriminated ophthalmopathy from stable hyperthyroidism.

Germline V gene sequence: CDR1 SGHAT, CDR2 FQNNGV. The CDR3 runs 14 residues. The V gene lost 2 bases and the J gene lost 10 bases, with 12 bases spanning the gap. Researchers took RNA transcripts and amplified the TCR beta CDR3 regions from them. During a first-round RT-PCR of the TCR CDR3, the HTBI primer set was used. In TCRdb, the multiplex PCR reads were re-called with MiXCR into one record per CDR3 protein. The table lists over 700,000 distinct CDR3 sequences, around 20% of them singletons. Thyroid ultrasound, orbital computed tomography, clinical symptoms, and serum thyroxine and TRAb underpinned diagnoses. Blood was sampled at initial diagnosis of hyperthyroidism, prior to onset of any ophthalmopathy symptoms. This clonotype was counted at least ten times. Its antigen remains unknown.

The chain couples TRBV11-2 to TRBJ1-6; tentatively, D is TRBD1 (6 bases). The clonotype originates from a woman between 50 and 59 years old with Graves' hyperthyroidism that later progressed to Graves' ophthalmopathy. Source material: blood. CDR3 protein: CASSLTGLYSPLHF. CDR3 coding DNA: TGTGCCAGCAGCTTAACAGGGTTGTACTCACCCCTCCACTTT.